This T cell receptor (beta chain) was sequenced in a study of shared clonotypes between healthy human individuals. Using immunoSEQ multiplex PCR, the repertoire was profiled, and TCRdb retains in-frame clones only, with some absent. The sample consists of 950,000 to 1,300,000 clones, about three quarters of them appearing once. Regarding this clone: The antigen remains undetermined. Other DNA variants within this sample encode the same CDR3.

Study-level results: Some clonotypes were shared by all four sorted-subset donors, while others were not shared. The non-shared ones had lower generation probabilities than the shared ones.

The CDR3 length is 13 residues. V lost 0 bases and J 1 base, leaving 6 bases between the germline ends. CDR1 and CDR2 (germline): GTSNPN, SVGIG (reference sequence). The chain joins TRBV30 to TRBJ2-5; D is unresolved. This sequence was found in a man between 18 and 35 years old in good health. Sequenced sample: memory CD4+ T cells sorted from blood. Subset reported: CD45RA-negative fraction. The CDR3 reads CAWSVGIQETQYF. CDR3 nucleotide sequence: TGTGCCTGGAGTGTAGGCATCCAAGAGACCCAGTACTTC. Together with reference TRBV30 and TRBJ2-5, the CDR3 gives the full variable domain: SQTIHQWPATLVQPVGSPLSLECTVEGTSNPNLYWYRQAAGRGLQLLFYSVGIGQISSEVPQNLSASRPQDRQFILSSKKLLLSDSGFYLCAWSVGIQETQYFGPGTRLLVL.